The 7 T cell receptor beta chains below were found in one sample sequenced in a study of shared clonotypes between healthy human individuals. Here immunoSEQ multiplex PCR was the method, and the copy in TCRdb shows in-frame clones only, minus some. The profile covers millions of clones, with roughly 92% appearing a single time and around 0.14% taken by the ten largest. The sequenced material came from naive CD4+ T cells sorted from blood. Subset reported: CD45RA+ positively selected. These receptors came from a man younger than 35 in good health.

The J gene is TRBJ2-7, the V gene TRBV6-6; D gene ambiguous. This CDR3 region has 10 residues. The V gene's germline CDR1 is MNHNY and CDR2 SVGAGI (reference sequence). Trimming stripped 10 bases from V and 3 bases from J, with 7 bases between. As DNA, the CDR3 is TGTGCCACTGGGAACTACGAGCAGTACTTC. This codes for CATGNYEQYF.

The V call is TRBV7-9, the J call TRBJ1-6; D may be TRBD1 (6 bases). Trimming took 5 bases from V and 9 from J, leaving 23 bases between them. The CDR3 spans 17 residues. Germline loops: CDR1 SEHNR, CDR2 FQNEAQ (reference sequence). This CDR3 is CASSVPAGGTSGSPLHF. CDR3 nucleotide sequence: TGTGCCAGCAGCGTGCCCGCCGGGGGCACCAGTGGTTCACCCCTCCACTTT.

The chain has TRBV30 and TRBJ2-7; D perhaps matches TRBD2 (7 bases). This CDR3 is built from 13 residues. Trimming left V 1 base short and J 6 bases short, with 13 bases between. Germline V CDR1 and CDR2: GTSNPN, SVGIG (reference sequence). This CDR3 reads CAWSGGGSGEQYF. The CDR3 DNA follows: TGTGCCTGGAGTGGGGGGGGCTCCGGCGAGCAGTACTTC.

The chain combines TRBV6-6 with TRBJ2-7; D is possibly TRBD1 or TRBD2 (5 bases each). CDR1 and CDR2 (germline): MNHNY, SVGAGI (reference sequence). Trimming removed 7 bases at V and 3 bases at J, with 16 bases between. The CDR3 extends over 14 amino acids. This CDR3 reads CASTRDLDLYEQYF. The CDR3 DNA sequence: TGTGCCAGCACCCGGGACCTAGATCTCTACGAGCAGTACTTC.

The rearrangement uses TRBV11-2 and TRBJ2-1, with D unresolved. The CDR3 contains 11 residues. Germline loops: CDR1 SGHAT, CDR2 FQNNGV. V lost 5 bases and J 9 bases, leaving 8 bases between the germline ends. CDR3 bases: TGTGCCAGCAGCCCAGACGTTGAGCAGTTCTTC. Translated: CASSPDVEQFF. Full variable domain (remainder filled in from reference TRBV11-2 and TRBJ2-1): EAGVAQSPRYKIIEKRQSVAFWCNPISGHATLYWYQQILGQGPKLLIQFQNNGVVDDSQLPKDRFSAERLKGVDSTLKIQPAKLEDSAVYLCASSPDVEQFFGPGTRLTVL.

The CDR3 coding sequence is TGTGCCAGCAGCTTACAGGCTACAAGCACAGATACGCAGTATTTT. It codes for CASSLQATSTDTQYF. V and J are TRBV5-4 and TRBJ2-3, with D perhaps TRBD1 (5 bases). The CDR3 loop spans 15 amino acids. The germline V gene encodes CDR1 SGHNT and CDR2 YYREEE (reference sequence). The V end was cut by 2 bases, the J end by 0 bases, with 10 bases between.

This chain connects TRBV5-1 to TRBJ2-5, with TRBD2 matching 10 bases. V shed 1 base and J 1 base; nucleotides not matched to a gene: 13. Germline V lookup: CDR1 SGHRS, CDR2 YFSETQ. The CDR3 length is 19 residues. The CDR3: CASSLHVLGSGGTQETQYF. DNA of the CDR3: TGCGCCAGCAGCTTGCATGTCCTGGGTAGCGGGGGGACCCAAGAGACCCAGTACTTC. Using reference TRBV5-1 and TRBJ2-5 for the parts outside the CDR3, the full variable domain is KAGVTQTPRYLIKTRGQQVTLSCSPISGHRSVSWYQQTPGQGLQFLFEYFSETQRNKGNFPGRFSGRQFSNSRSEMNVSTLELGDSALYLCASSLHVLGSGGTQETQYFGPGTRLLVL.